The table lists the clone carrying this TCR beta chain with many counts. Its antigen is undetermined. This entry is derived from a study of CD8 T cells in ankylosing spondylitis. Findings and caveats of the study: In synovial fluid and blood from reactive arthritis, some motif variants were previously reported. The authors found the disease-linked clones to be CD8+ and relatively rare in peripheral blood. There was a TCR beta motif, made of several highly homologous variants, that appeared characteristic of ankylosing spondylitis blood. Reportedly, disease-linked clones are significantly enriched in ankylosing spondylitis patients' matched synovial fluid.

Libraries for TCR beta were made by quantitative 5'-RACE with molecular barcodes. TCRdb re-called the 5' RACE reads with MiXCR, one entry per CDR3 protein. Of roughly 700,000 distinct CDR3 sequences in the sample, 19% were seen once. The V end lost 3 bases, the J end lost 8 bases, and 13 bases lay between the germline ends. The germline gives CDR1 LGHNA, CDR2 YSLEER. The CDR3 consists of 14 residues. The chain combines TRBV4-3 with TRBJ1-4; no clear D gene. This sequence was found in a male donor with ankylosing spondylitis. The sample consisted of blood, either unsorted or a sorted T cell fraction (not recorded which). The CDR3 region has the DNA TGCGCCAGCAGCCATACCGGTCCGGGAGAAAAACTGTTTTTT. Translating it yields CASSHTGPGEKLFF.